A selection of T cell receptor beta chains follows, all from one sample in a study of CD8+ T cells in alopecia areata. Sequenced by immunoSEQ multiplex PCR; TCRdb stores in-frame clones only, minus some. The table lists roughly 140,000 clones, 45% to 55% of them singletons. The sequences come from CD8+ T cells sorted from blood, collected at week 0. Every receptor here comes from a human donor with alopecia areata. The CDR3 runs from the conserved cysteine through the conserved F or W. The D gene is left open where the match is weak. Clone size, where shown, is once, few, many, or a class for clones that have expanded.

V gene: TRBV5-1; J gene: TRBJ1-5; D gene: TRBD1; clone size: NA; CDR3 DNA: TGCGCCAGCAGCTTGGGACAGGGGGAACAGCCCCAGCATTTT; CDR3 protein: CASSLGQGEQPQHF
V gene: TRBV4-3; J gene: TRBJ1-1; D gene: NA; clone size: NA; CDR3 DNA: TGCGCCAGCAGCCAAGACAGGGCATCGGAAGCTTTCTTT; CDR3 protein: CASSQDRASEAFF
V gene: TRBV4-3; J gene: TRBJ1-5; D gene: NA; clone size: NA; CDR3 DNA: TGCGCCAGCAGCCAAGATGTTGGGAGCAATCAGCCCCAGCATTTT; CDR3 protein: CASSQDVGSNQPQHF
V gene: TRBV11-2; J gene: TRBJ1-1; D gene: NA; clone size: NA; CDR3 DNA: TGTGCCAGCAGACGTCAGGGGCCTGAAGCTTTCTTT; CDR3 protein: CASRRQGPEAFF
V gene: TRBV19; J gene: TRBJ2-7; D gene: NA; clone size: NA; CDR3 DNA: TGTGCCAGTAGTTCTCCGGACAGCTACGAGCAGTACTTC; CDR3 protein: CASSSPDSYEQYF
V gene: TRBV7-2; J gene: TRBJ1-1; D gene: NA; clone size: NA; CDR3 DNA: TGTGCCAGCAGTCTTACCGAGGGGAGAACTGAAGCTTTCTTT; CDR3 protein: CASSLTEGRTEAFF
V gene: TRBV6-5; J gene: TRBJ2-7; D gene: NA; clone size: few; CDR3 DNA: TGTGCCAGCAGTTACGGGGGAAGCTACGAGCAGTACTTC; CDR3 protein: CASSYGGSYEQYF
V gene: TRBV10-2; J gene: TRBJ1-1; D gene: NA; clone size: few; CDR3 DNA: TGCGCCAGCAGTCGCGACGGACTCTGGACTGAAGCTTTCTTT; CDR3 protein: CASSRDGLWTEAFF
V gene: TRBV25-1; J gene: TRBJ2-7; D gene: NA; clone size: NA; CDR3 DNA: TGTGCCAGCAGAGACAGTTCCACCTACGAGCAGTACTTC; CDR3 protein: CASRDSSTYEQYF
V gene: TRBV6-4; J gene: TRBJ1-1; D gene: NA; clone size: few; CDR3 DNA: TGTGCCAGCAGTGAGGGGGCGCACACTGAAGCTTTCTTT; CDR3 protein: CASSEGAHTEAFF
V gene: TRBV6-6; J gene: TRBJ1-4; D gene: NA; clone size: NA; CDR3 DNA: TGTGCCAGCACCCTTGCTGGGGGGAATGAAAAACTGTTTTTT; CDR3 protein: CASTLAGGNEKLFF
V gene: TRBV6-1; J gene: TRBJ2-7; D gene: TRBD2; clone size: NA; CDR3 DNA: TGTGCCAGCATTATGACTAGCGGGACCCCCCGCGAGCAGTACTTC; CDR3 protein: CASIMTSGTPREQYF
V gene: TRBV14; J gene: TRBJ2-2; D gene: NA; clone size: few; CDR3 DNA: TGTGCCAGCAGCCAAAGAGGGGACGGTCACACCGGGGAGCTGTTTTTT; CDR3 protein: CASSQRGDGHTGELFF
V gene: TRBV4-3; J gene: TRBJ1-2; D gene: TRBD1; clone size: NA; CDR3 DNA: TGCGCCAGCAGCCAAGATGATGCAGGGGGTGGCTACACCTTC; CDR3 protein: CASSQDDAGGGYTF
V gene: TRBV30; J gene: TRBJ1-2; D gene: NA; clone size: NA; CDR3 DNA: TGTGCCTGGAGTGTACAATCGACGGGTGGCTACACCTTC; CDR3 protein: CAWSVQSTGGYTF
V gene: TRBV4-3; J gene: TRBJ1-1; D gene: NA; clone size: NA; CDR3 DNA: TGCGCCAGCAGCTCCTTTTTGCAGCTTGAAGCTTTCTTT; CDR3 protein: CASSSFLQLEAFF
V gene: TRBV2; J gene: TRBJ1-1; D gene: NA; clone size: NA; CDR3 DNA: TGTGCCAGCAGTTTGAACACTGAAGCTTTCTTT; CDR3 protein: CASSLNTEAFF
V gene: TRBV30; J gene: TRBJ1-5; D gene: TRBD1; clone size: few; CDR3 DNA: TGTGCCTGGAGTGAGGGGACAGGGGTTCATCAGCCCCAGCATTTT; CDR3 protein: CAWSEGTGVHQPQHF
V gene: TRBV7-8; J gene: TRBJ2-1; D gene: TRBD2; clone size: few; CDR3 DNA: TGTGCCAGCAGCCAGGCGACTAGCGGGGGGGCCACTGAGCAGTTCTTC; CDR3 protein: CASSQATSGGATEQFF
V gene: TRBV29-1; J gene: TRBJ1-1; D gene: NA; clone size: few; CDR3 DNA: TGCAGCGTTGAAACCAACACTGAAGCTTTCTTT; CDR3 protein: CSVETNTEAFF
V gene: TRBV2; J gene: TRBJ1-4; D gene: NA; clone size: many; CDR3 DNA: TGTGCCAGCAGCCAGAGACTGATGCACACTAAAAATGAAAAACTGTTTTTT; CDR3 protein: CASSQRLMHTKNEKLFF
V gene: TRBV29-1; J gene: TRBJ2-5; D gene: NA; clone size: few; CDR3 DNA: TGCAGCCTAATCGTTCGGAATGGGGAGACCCAGTACTTC; CDR3 protein: CSLIVRNGETQYF
V gene: TRBV13; J gene: TRBJ2-1; D gene: TRBD2; clone size: NA; CDR3 DNA: TGTGCCAGCAGCTCCAATCTAGCGGGGGGACGCAATGAGCAGTTCTTC; CDR3 protein: CASSSNLAGGRNEQFF
V gene: TRBV30; J gene: TRBJ1-6; D gene: NA; clone size: once; CDR3 DNA: TGTGCCTGGAGGGGGCTCCAGGGTTCACCCCTCCACTTT; CDR3 protein: CAWRGLQGSPLHF
V gene: TRBV27; J gene: TRBJ1-2; D gene: NA; clone size: few; CDR3 DNA: TGTGCCAGCAGGGGAGACAACTATGGCTACACCTTC; CDR3 protein: CASRGDNYGYTF
V gene: TRBV4-1; J gene: TRBJ2-3; D gene: TRBD2; clone size: NA; CDR3 DNA: TGCGCCAGCAGGGAACTAGCGGGAAGCACAGATACGCAGTATTTT; CDR3 protein: CASRELAGSTDTQYF
V gene: TRBV27; J gene: TRBJ2-1; D gene: NA; clone size: once; CDR3 DNA: TGTGCCAGCAGTTTAGCGGCTTTCAGCGAGCAGTTCTTC; CDR3 protein: CASSLAAFSEQFF
V gene: TRBV11-2; J gene: TRBJ2-7; D gene: TRBD1; clone size: NA; CDR3 DNA: TGTGCCAGCAGGGAACCCGGGACAGGGGACTACGAGCAGTACTTC; CDR3 protein: CASREPGTGDYEQYF
V gene: TRBV4-1; J gene: TRBJ2-7; D gene: NA; clone size: NA; CDR3 DNA: TGCGCCAGCAGCCAGGTGTTACAGGACGCCTACGAGCAGTACTTC; CDR3 protein: CASSQVLQDAYEQYF
V gene: TRBV7-6; J gene: TRBJ1-3; D gene: TRBD1; clone size: few; CDR3 DNA: TGTGCCAGCAGCCCGAGTGCCGGGACAGCTGGAAACACCATATATTTT; CDR3 protein: CASSPSAGTAGNTIYF
V gene: TRBV29-1; J gene: TRBJ1-2; D gene: NA; clone size: few; CDR3 DNA: TGCAGCGTTGTCGGCAGGGAAGCGTACTATGGCTACACCTTC; CDR3 protein: CSVVGREAYYGYTF
V gene: TRBV12-5; J gene: TRBJ1-1; D gene: NA; clone size: few; CDR3 DNA: TGTGCTAGTGCCGAAGGCCTGAACACTGAAGCTTTCTTT; CDR3 protein: CASAEGLNTEAFF
V gene: TRBV5-1; J gene: TRBJ1-1; D gene: NA; clone size: NA; CDR3 DNA: TGCGCCAGCAGCGCGACCACAGGGCGGGGCACTGAAGCTTTCTTT; CDR3 protein: CASSATTGRGTEAFF